This T cell receptor beta chain originates from a study of T cell responses to AZD1222 COVID-19 vaccine. Study conclusions and caveats: It was only six AZD1222 recipients who were seropositive at baseline. Across spike, vaccine-associated CD4 TCRs were found, dominant at 160-218 and 743-854. It should be noted that donors were predominantly white British and more often female, and clonal diversity was possibly underestimated. Close to half of spike-specific TCRs reportedly recognize unmutated variant regions.

As to this clone: Its target is not known.

V was clipped by 0 bases and J by 8 bases, with 11 bases between them. The CDR3 runs to 14 residues. The germline V gene encodes CDR1 LNHNV and CDR2 YYDKDF (reference sequence). Here immunoSEQ multiplex PCR was the method, and the copy in TCRdb shows in-frame clones only, minus some. The profile shows some 180,000 clones, 91% of them singletons. The TCR originated in an adult who received the AZD1222 COVID-19 vaccine. Sample: peripheral blood, taken 28 days after the second AZD1222 dose. The V call is TRBV15, the J call TRBJ1-3; the D is unclear. DNA for the CDR3: TGTGCCACCAGCAGAGATGGAGGAGCGTACACCATATATTTT. As protein: CATSRDGGAYTIYF.